These 20 T cell receptor beta chains were all obtained from the same sample, sequenced in a study of molecular identifiers for immune sequencing clone quantification. In TCRdb, the PCR reads were re-called with MiXCR into one record per CDR3 protein. The sample holds over 600,000 distinct CDR3 sequences, about 20% seen once. Sequenced input: naive CD8+ T cells from blood, with Jurkat cell RNA spiked in. As to subset: FACS-sorted CD8+CD4-CCR7+CD45RA+ naive T cells. The receptors were sampled from a human donor in good health. Some libraries in this study had Jurkat cell RNA spiked in.

This clonotype was observed many times. The V call is TRBV28, the J call TRBJ1-5; no definite D call. The CDR3 has 15 amino acids. The germline V gene has CDR1 MDHEN and CDR2 SYDVKM. With 6 bases removed from V and 0 bases from J, the gap between germline ends came to 12 bases. The CDR3 reads CASSPGSYSNQPQHF. The CDR3 DNA follows: TGTGCCAGCAGCCCCGGAAGTTATAGCAATCAGCCCCAGCATTTT.

The V gene is TRBV27, the J gene TRBJ2-2; weak D call: TRBD1 (5 bases). The germline CDR1 and CDR2 sequences are MNHEY and SMNVEV (reference sequence). The CDR3 covers 16 residues. V was pared by 5 bases and J by 1 base, with 14 bases between. CDR3 residues: CASSLQEVRNTGELFF. In nucleotides, the CDR3 is TGTGCCAGCAGTCTACAGGAAGTACGGAACACCGGGGAGCTGTTTTTT.

This clonotype was seen a few times. V is TRBV5-5 and J is TRBJ2-6; no definite D call. Looked up from germline, CDR1 is SGHKS and CDR2 is YYEKEE (reference sequence). The CDR3 has 15 residues. V gave up 2 bases and J gave up 0 bases, with 6 bases separating them. Here the CDR3 DNA reads TGTGCCAGCAGCTTTTGGGACTCTGGGGCCAACGTCCTGACTTTC. As protein: CASSFWDSGANVLTF. Complete variable domain (other parts from reference TRBV5-5 and TRBJ2-6): DAGVTQSPTHLIKTRGQQVTLRCSPISGHKSVSWYQQVLGQGPQFIFQYYEKEERGRGNFPDRFSARQFPNYSSELNVNALLLGDSALYLCASSFWDSGANVLTFGAGSRLTVL.

Many counts were recorded for this clonotype. The rearrangement uses TRBV28 and TRBJ2-7, with 7 bases matching TRBD2. Germline assignment: CDR1 MDHEN and CDR2 SYDVKM. V was clipped by 3 bases and J by 2 bases; unmatched bases: 7. This CDR3 comprises 15 residues. The CDR3 region has the DNA TGTGCCAGCAGTTTCATCCCTAGCGGAGCCTACGAGCAGTACTTC. Residues: CASSFIPSGAYEQYF. The full variable domain, its missing parts supplied by reference TRBV28 and TRBJ2-7, is DVKVTQSSRYLVKRTGEKVFLECVQDMDHENMFWYRQDPGLGLRLIYFSYDVKMKEKGDIPEGYSVSREKKERFSLILESASTNQTSMYLCASSFIPSGAYEQYFGPGTRLTVT.

This clonotype was detected many times. The chain couples TRBV6-6 to TRBJ2-5; TRBD1 agrees at 7 bases. From germline, CDR1 is MNHNY and CDR2 SVGAGI (reference sequence). The J segment lost 4 bases and the V segment lost 2 bases, leaving 1 base of the junction unmatched. This CDR3 has 13 residues. CDR3 sequence: CASSYAGGETQYF. CDR3 bases: TGTGCCAGCAGTTACGCAGGGGGAGAGACCCAGTACTTC.

Concerning this clonotype: With a much larger clone just one base away, this may be a read error. The V call is TRBV30, the J call TRBJ1-1; possibly TRBD1 for D (5 bases). CDR3 length equals 14 residues. The germline V gene encodes CDR1 GTSNPN and CDR2 SVGIG (reference sequence). The DNA of the CDR3 is TGTGCCTGGAGGAGCTGGGACGCAAGCGCTGATGCTTTCTTT. Translated: CAWRSWDASADAFF. The whole variable domain, filled in from reference TRBV30 and TRBJ1-1, reads SQTIHQWPATLVQPVGSPLSLECTVEGTSNPNLYWYRQAAGRGLQLLFYSVGIGQISSEVPQNLSASRPQDRQFILSSKKLLLSDSGFYLCAWRSWDASADAFFGQGTRLTVV.

The CDR3 DNA is TGTGCCAGCAGTCCCCAACTAGCGGGGTCTTACGAGCAGTACTTC. Translated: CASSPQLAGSYEQYF. The chain combines TRBV6-5 with TRBJ2-7; 10 nucleotides match TRBD2. This CDR3 region has 15 residues. CDR1 MNHEY and CDR2 SVGAGI come from the germline V gene. V was pared by 5 bases and J by 4 bases, with 8 bases of the junction left unmatched.

This clonotype was picked up many times. V and J are TRBV7-2 and TRBJ2-5; D gene uncertain. Germline-derived CDR1 and CDR2 are SGHTA and FQGNSA. Trimming stripped 2 bases from V and 5 bases from J, with 12 bases between. CDR3 length: 14 amino acids. The CDR3 region is CASSLIGSWETQYF. In DNA, the CDR3 is TGTGCCAGCAGCTTAATCGGTTCGTGGGAGACCCAGTACTTC.

Regarding this clonotype: This may stem from a read error, because a much larger clone lies one nucleotide away. The CDR3 does not end in the conserved phenylalanine or tryptophan, so this is likely a read error. V is TRBV20-1 and J is TRBJ1-1; D is unclear. V was shortened by 2 bases and J by 5 bases, with 3 bases between the two germline ends. The CDR3 runs to 10 residues. Germline V gene lookup returns CDR1 DFQATT and CDR2 SNEGSKA (reference sequence). The CDR3: CSARRTEAFL. CDR3 bases: TGCAGTGCTAGACGGACTGAAGCTTTCCTT.

This clonotype has ten or more counts. The chain combines TRBV3-1 with TRBJ1-6; D possibly corresponds to TRBD1 (5 bases). The V gene's germline CDR1 is LGHDT and CDR2 YNNKEL (reference sequence). The CDR3 extends over 16 amino acids. Trimming cost V 5 bases and J 7 bases, with 18 bases left between them. CDR3 loop: CASSWTWTSFNSPLHF. In DNA, the CDR3 is TGTGCCAGCAGCTGGACCTGGACAAGCTTCAATTCACCCCTCCACTTT.

In its sample, this clonotype was seen many times. V usage is TRBV7-9 and J usage is TRBJ2-7; no clear D. Per germline, CDR1 SEHNR and CDR2 FQNEAQ (reference sequence). Trimming pared 5 bases from V and 5 bases from J, leaving 10 bases between. This CDR3 region has 12 residues. The CDR3: CASSGPADEQYF. CDR3 DNA: TGTGCCAGCAGCGGCCCCGCCGACGAGCAGTACTTC.

This clonotype has ten or more counts. This chain connects TRBV6-5 to TRBJ2-3; unclear D gene. V lost 5 bases to trimming and J lost 4 bases, with 13 bases between them. From germline, CDR1 is MNHEY and CDR2 SVGAGI. This CDR3 region has 14 residues. In DNA form, the CDR3 reads TGTGCCAGCAGTCTAAGTCTTGGGTCAGATACGCAGTATTTT. Protein: CASSLSLGSDTQYF.

This clonotype was counted at least ten times. This chain joins TRBV12-3 or TRBV12-4 and TRBJ1-4; D gene ambiguous. This CDR3 has 15 amino acids. With 0 bases removed from V and 8 bases from J, the gap between germline ends came to 13 bases. The CDR3 sequence: CASSLATAYGEKLFF. For the CDR3, the DNA is TGTGCCAGCAGTTTAGCTACCGCGTACGGGGAAAAACTGTTTTTT.

Many counts were recorded for this clonotype. The genes are TRBV30 and TRBJ1-5; 9 nucleotides align to TRBD1. After removal of 0 bases from V and 6 bases from J, the junction contained 3 bases not matched to a gene. Germline CDR1 is GTSNPN and CDR2 is SVGIG (reference sequence). The CDR3 is 14 residues long. The CDR3 nucleotides are TGTGCCTGGAGTGTACGGACAGGGGTTCAGCCCCAGCATTTT. Translating gives CAWSVRTGVQPQHF.

This clonotype was detected many times. CDR3 loop: CASSQVNLAGETQYF. The CDR3 DNA sequence: TGCGCCAGCAGCCAAGTTAACCTAGCGGGTGAGACCCAGTACTTC. The chain combines TRBV4-1 with TRBJ2-5; 8 bases line up with TRBD2. This CDR3 is 15 amino acids long. Losses at the gene ends were 1 base for V and 5 bases for J; bases not matched to a gene: 6. Germline V gives CDR1 MGHRA, CDR2 YSYEKL.

J is TRBJ1-3 and V is TRBV15; tentatively, D is TRBD1 (5 bases). This CDR3 spans 15 amino acids. V was trimmed by 0 bases and J by 3 bases, leaving 9 bases between them. Germline CDR1 and CDR2: LNHNV and YYDKDF (reference sequence). The CDR3 here is CATSRDRTIGNTIYF. The CDR3, as DNA: TGTGCCACCAGCAGAGATCGGACAATTGGAAACACCATATATTTT.

This clonotype was seen ten or more times. This chain connects TRBV28 to TRBJ2-6; no definite D call. The V gene lost 4 bases and the J gene lost 0 bases, with 13 bases spanning the gap. CDR1 MDHEN and CDR2 SYDVKM come from the germline V gene. The CDR3 length is 17 residues. CDR3 sequence (DNA): TGTGCCAGCAGTTGGCGCATTAAGAGCTCTGGGGCCAACGTCCTGACTTTC. It is translated as CASSWRIKSSGANVLTF.

The sample holds a few counts of this clonotype. The chain couples TRBV7-2 to TRBJ1-1; TRBD1 matches at 9 bases. The CDR3 extends over 16 amino acids. In germline, CDR1 is SGHTA, CDR2 FQGNSA. V shed 5 bases and J 10 bases; nucleotides not matched to a gene: 17. The chain's CDR3 is CASSIRDRAVNGGAFF. CDR3 DNA: TGTGCCAGCAGCATCCGGGACAGGGCAGTGAACGGTGGAGCTTTCTTT. Full variable domain (remainder filled in from reference TRBV7-2 and TRBJ1-1): GAGVSQSPSNKVTEKGKDVELRCDPISGHTALYWYRQSLGQGLEFLIYFQGNSAPDKSGLPSDRFSAERTGGSVSTLTIQRTQQEDSAVYLCASSIRDRAVNGGAFFGQGTRLTVV.

The V and J genes are TRBV12-5 and TRBJ1-1; no clear D gene. V lost 0 bases, J lost 2 bases, and 19 bases lay in between. CDR3 length: 18 amino acids. The germline V gene encodes CDR1 LGHNT and CDR2 FRNRAP. The DNA for the CDR3 is TGTGCTAGTGGTTTGGTTGTCGGTCCGGACCTCGTAAACACTGAAGCTTTCTTT. This codes for CASGLVVGPDLVNTEAFF.

The sample holds a few counts of this clonotype. As DNA, the CDR3 is TGTGCCAGCAGTTTAAACCCCGGAGGCACTGAAGCTTTCTTT. Protein product: CASSLNPGGTEAFF. The chain has TRBV12-3 or TRBV12-4 and TRBJ1-1; D not resolved. Trimming shortened V by 2 bases and J by 4 bases, and 11 bases separated the two germline ends. The CDR3 loop spans 14 amino acids.